This entry describes one TCR beta chain. This entry comes from a study of T cell repertoires in cytomegalovirus infection. TCRdb independently ran MiXCR on the reads; one entry per CDR3 protein. The sample has roughly 230,000 distinct CDR3 sequences; approximately 15% are singletons. The V gene's germline CDR1 is LNHDA and CDR2 SQIVND (reference sequence). CDR3 length: 13 amino acids. Trimming pared 5 bases from V and 10 bases from J, leaving 15 bases between. Sequencing was done on a sample of CD8+ T cells from PBMCs. The chain combines TRBV19 with TRBJ2-1; D not resolved. The source is a human donor in good health (CMV status not recorded). Some clones in this sample may be carry-over from other donors' samples. The DNA of the CDR3 is TGTGCCAGTAGTTTCCAGACACACCGGGAGCAGTTCTTC. Its protein is CASSFQTHREQFF.